The rows below give T cell receptor beta chains drawn from one sample of a study of Tregs in tolerant kidney transplant recipients. Sequencing used immunoSEQ multiplex PCR; TCRdb keeps in-frame clones, though not all of them. The sample lists roughly 250,000 clones, 65% to 85% occurring once. The sequenced sample was CD4+ T cells from blood. These TCRs come from a human donor in good health. The CDR3 runs from the conserved cysteine through the conserved F or W. A D gene is named only where the DNA matches it firmly. Size is omitted from some rows. Given values are once, few, many or a class for expanded clones.

cdr3_nt: TGCGCCAGCAGCTCGGGACTAGCGGGGGGGTCCTGGGCTGGGGCCCAGTACTTC; cdr3_aa: CASSSGLAGGSWAGAQYF; v_call: TRBV5-1; d_call: TRBD2; clone_size: .; j_call: TRBJ2-5; cdr3_length: 18
cdr3_nt: TGCAGCGTTCGGGGGACTAGCGGTTACAATGAGCAGTTCTTC; cdr3_aa: CSVRGTSGYNEQFF; v_call: TRBV29-1; d_call: TRBD2; clone_size: .; j_call: TRBJ2-1; cdr3_length: 14
cdr3_nt: TGTGCCTGGGGTCTTGATCGGCCCCAGCATTTT; cdr3_aa: CAWGLDRPQHF; v_call: TRBV30; d_call: .; clone_size: .; j_call: TRBJ1-5; cdr3_length: 11
cdr3_nt: TGTGCCAGCAGCCGAACCCCACGGGGGCTGTCCTACGAGCAGTACTTC; cdr3_aa: CASSRTPRGLSYEQYF; v_call: TRBV5-4; d_call: .; clone_size: .; j_call: TRBJ2-7; cdr3_length: 16
cdr3_nt: TGTGCCAGCAGCAAGGAAAGAGGCACTGAAGCTTTCTTT; cdr3_aa: CASSKERGTEAFF; v_call: TRBV7-7; d_call: .; clone_size: few; j_call: TRBJ1-1; cdr3_length: 13
cdr3_nt: TGTGCCAGCAGCCCAAGCCACTCCGGGGAGCTGTTTTTT; cdr3_aa: CASSPSHSGELFF; v_call: TRBV7-2; d_call: .; clone_size: .; j_call: TRBJ2-2; cdr3_length: 13
cdr3_nt: TGTGCCAGCGGGGGCGGGGGCTCCTACGAGCAGTACTTC; cdr3_aa: CASGGGGSYEQYF; v_call: TRBV5-4; d_call: .; clone_size: .; j_call: TRBJ2-7; cdr3_length: 13
cdr3_nt: TGCACCAGCAGCCTACTCAGGCCTACCGAGCCAGACCGCGAGCAGTTCTTC; cdr3_aa: CTSSLLRPTEPDREQFF; v_call: TRBV1; d_call: .; clone_size: .; j_call: TRBJ2-1; cdr3_length: 17
cdr3_nt: TGCAGCGTTGATCTAGGGGGCCGCGGCCAAGAGACCCAGTACTTC; cdr3_aa: CSVDLGGRGQETQYF; v_call: TRBV29-1; d_call: TRBD1; clone_size: .; j_call: TRBJ2-5; cdr3_length: 15
cdr3_nt: TGTGCCAGCCTCAGTAGGGGGAATAGGTATGGCTACACCTTC; cdr3_aa: CASLSRGNRYGYTF; v_call: TRBV2; d_call: .; clone_size: .; j_call: TRBJ1-2; cdr3_length: 14
cdr3_nt: TGTGCCAGCAGTTACGGGGGGGGTCAGCCCCAGCATTTT; cdr3_aa: CASSYGGGQPQHF; v_call: TRBV6-5; d_call: .; clone_size: .; j_call: TRBJ1-5; cdr3_length: 13
cdr3_nt: TGTGCCAGCTTAGGGCGGAACGGGGATACGCAGTATTTT; cdr3_aa: CASLGRNGDTQYF; v_call: TRBV5-4; d_call: .; clone_size: .; j_call: TRBJ2-3; cdr3_length: 13
cdr3_nt: TGTGCCAGTAGTCCTCAGTACAATGAGCAGTTCTTC; cdr3_aa: CASSPQYNEQFF; v_call: TRBV19; d_call: .; clone_size: .; j_call: TRBJ2-1; cdr3_length: 12
cdr3_nt: TGTGCCAGCAGCATCCTCGGGACAGGGGGTGAAAAACTGTTTTTT; cdr3_aa: CASSILGTGGEKLFF; v_call: TRBV6-6; d_call: TRBD1; clone_size: .; j_call: TRBJ1-4; cdr3_length: 15
cdr3_nt: TGTGCCAGCAGCCAAGGGGGCCAGGTCTCTGGAAACACCATATATTTT; cdr3_aa: CASSQGGQVSGNTIYF; v_call: TRBV28; d_call: TRBD1; clone_size: .; j_call: TRBJ1-3; cdr3_length: 16
cdr3_nt: TGTGCCAGCTCAACAGGGGGCACGGATCAGCCCCAGCATTTT; cdr3_aa: CASSTGGTDQPQHF; v_call: TRBV18; d_call: TRBD1; clone_size: .; j_call: TRBJ1-5; cdr3_length: 14
cdr3_nt: TGTGCCAGCAGCTCCGAGGGGACAGCAGGCTACGAAGCTTTCTTT; cdr3_aa: CASSSEGTAGYEAFF; v_call: TRBV7-9; d_call: TRBD1; clone_size: .; j_call: TRBJ1-1; cdr3_length: 15
cdr3_nt: TGTGCCAGCTCACCAACGCTGGGAGGCCGGGGCAATCAGCCCCAGCATTTT; cdr3_aa: CASSPTLGGRGNQPQHF; v_call: TRBV18; d_call: .; clone_size: .; j_call: TRBJ1-5; cdr3_length: 17
cdr3_nt: TGTGCCAGCACCTCCGTACGGGGCGAGCAGTACTTC; cdr3_aa: CASTSVRGEQYF; v_call: TRBV5-4; d_call: .; clone_size: .; j_call: TRBJ2-7; cdr3_length: 12
cdr3_nt: TGTGCCAGCAGTCAACAGGGTAATCAGCCCCAGCATTTT; cdr3_aa: CASSQQGNQPQHF; v_call: TRBV6-5; d_call: .; clone_size: .; j_call: TRBJ1-5; cdr3_length: 13
cdr3_nt: TGTGCCAGCAGCTTGGCCGCAGGGCGGGGGAACACTGAAGCTTTCTTT; cdr3_aa: CASSLAAGRGNTEAFF; v_call: TRBV5-6; d_call: .; clone_size: .; j_call: TRBJ1-1; cdr3_length: 16
cdr3_nt: TGTGCCAGCAGCAAACAGGGGGGAATGAACACTGAAGCTTTCTTT; cdr3_aa: CASSKQGGMNTEAFF; v_call: TRBV6-1; d_call: TRBD1; clone_size: once; j_call: TRBJ1-1; cdr3_length: 15